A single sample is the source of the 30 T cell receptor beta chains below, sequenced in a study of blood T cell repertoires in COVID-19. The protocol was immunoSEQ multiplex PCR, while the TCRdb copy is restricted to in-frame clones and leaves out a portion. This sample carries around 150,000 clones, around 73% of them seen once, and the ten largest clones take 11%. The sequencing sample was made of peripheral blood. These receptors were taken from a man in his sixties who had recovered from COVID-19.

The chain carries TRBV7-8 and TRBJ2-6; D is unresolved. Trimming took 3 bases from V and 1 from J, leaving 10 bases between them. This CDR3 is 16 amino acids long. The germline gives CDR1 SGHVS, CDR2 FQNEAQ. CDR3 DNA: TGTGCCAGCAGCTTTAATGGGCAGTCTGGGGCCAACGTCCTGACTTTC. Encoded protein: CASSFNGQSGANVLTF.

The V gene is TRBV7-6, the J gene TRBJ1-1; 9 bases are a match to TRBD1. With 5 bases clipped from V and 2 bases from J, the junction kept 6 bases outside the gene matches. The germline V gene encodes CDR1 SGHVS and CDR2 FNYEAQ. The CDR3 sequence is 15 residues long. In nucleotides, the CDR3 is TGTGCCAGCAGCCCTCAGACAGGGGGAAACACTGAAGCTTTCTTT. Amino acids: CASSPQTGGNTEAFF. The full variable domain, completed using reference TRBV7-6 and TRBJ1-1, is GAGVSQSPRYKVTKRGQDVALRCDPISGHVSLYWYRQALGQGPEFLTYFNYEAQQDKSGLPNDRFSAERPEGSISTLTIQRTEQRDSAMYRCASSPQTGGNTEAFFGQGTRLTVV.

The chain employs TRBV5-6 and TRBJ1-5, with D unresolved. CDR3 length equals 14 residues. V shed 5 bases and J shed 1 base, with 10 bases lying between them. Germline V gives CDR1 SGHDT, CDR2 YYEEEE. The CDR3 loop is CASRTQSSNQPQHF. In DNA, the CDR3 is TGTGCCAGCAGAACTCAAAGCAGCAATCAGCCCCAGCATTTT.

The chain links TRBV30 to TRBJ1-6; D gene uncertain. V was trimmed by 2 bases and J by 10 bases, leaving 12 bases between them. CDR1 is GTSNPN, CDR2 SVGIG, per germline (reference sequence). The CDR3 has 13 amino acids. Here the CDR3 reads CAWSLGAGSPLHF. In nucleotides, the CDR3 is TGTGCCTGGAGTCTAGGCGCTGGGTCACCCCTCCACTTT.

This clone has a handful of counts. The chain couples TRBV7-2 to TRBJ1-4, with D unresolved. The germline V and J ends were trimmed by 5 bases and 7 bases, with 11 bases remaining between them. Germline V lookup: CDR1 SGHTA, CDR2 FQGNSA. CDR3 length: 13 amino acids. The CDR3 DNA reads TGTGCCAGCAGCCGACTTAGCGGTGAAAAACTGTTTTTT. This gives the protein CASSRLSGEKLFF. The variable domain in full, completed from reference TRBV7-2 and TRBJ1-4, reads GAGVSQSPSNKVTEKGKDVELRCDPISGHTALYWYRQSLGQGLEFLIYFQGNSAPDKSGLPSDRFSAERTGGSVSTLTIQRTQQEDSAVYLCASSRLSGEKLFFGSGTQLSVL.

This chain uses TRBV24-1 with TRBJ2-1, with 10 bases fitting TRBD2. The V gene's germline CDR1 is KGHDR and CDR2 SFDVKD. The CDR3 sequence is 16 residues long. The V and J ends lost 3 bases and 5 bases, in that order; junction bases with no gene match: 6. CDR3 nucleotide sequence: TGTGCCACCAGTGATCGGGGACTAGCGAAAAACAATGAGCAGTTCTTC. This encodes CATSDRGLAKNNEQFF.

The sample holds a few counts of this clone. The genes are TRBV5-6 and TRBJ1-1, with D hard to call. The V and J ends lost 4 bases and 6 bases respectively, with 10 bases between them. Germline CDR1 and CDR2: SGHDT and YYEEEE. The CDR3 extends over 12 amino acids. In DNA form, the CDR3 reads TGTGCCAGCAGCATTACCGACTCTGAAGCTTTCTTT. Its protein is CASSITDSEAFF.

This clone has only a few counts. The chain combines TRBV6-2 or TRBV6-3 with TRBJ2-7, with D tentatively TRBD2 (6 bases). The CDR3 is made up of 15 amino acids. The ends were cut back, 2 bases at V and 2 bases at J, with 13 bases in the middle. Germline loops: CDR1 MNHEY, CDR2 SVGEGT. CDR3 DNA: TGTGCCAGCAGTTACCCCAGCGGGTTCACCTACGAGCAGTACTTC. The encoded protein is CASSYPSGFTYEQYF.

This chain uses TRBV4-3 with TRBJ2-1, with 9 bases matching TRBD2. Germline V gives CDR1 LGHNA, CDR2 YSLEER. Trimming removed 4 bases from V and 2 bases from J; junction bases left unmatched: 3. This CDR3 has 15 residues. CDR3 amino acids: CASSRAGGTYNEQFF. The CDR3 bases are TGCGCCAGCAGCCGAGCGGGGGGAACCTACAATGAGCAGTTCTTC.

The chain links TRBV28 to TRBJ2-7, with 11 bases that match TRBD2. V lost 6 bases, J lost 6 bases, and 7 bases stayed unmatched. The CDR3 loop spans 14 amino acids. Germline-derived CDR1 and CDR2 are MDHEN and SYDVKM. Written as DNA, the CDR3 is TGTGCCAGCAGGGATAGCGGGAGGGCCTTCGAGCAGTACTTC. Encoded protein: CASRDSGRAFEQYF.

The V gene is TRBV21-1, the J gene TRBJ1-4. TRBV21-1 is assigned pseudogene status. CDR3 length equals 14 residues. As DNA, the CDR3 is TGTGCCAGCAGCAATCCCCGATTGAGTGAAAAACTGTTTTTT. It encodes CASSNPRLSEKLFF.

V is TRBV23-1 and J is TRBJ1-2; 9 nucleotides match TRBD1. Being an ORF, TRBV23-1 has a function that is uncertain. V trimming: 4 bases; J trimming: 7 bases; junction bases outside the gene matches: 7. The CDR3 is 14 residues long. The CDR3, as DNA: TGCGCCAGCAGTCCTCCGGGACAGGGTTGTGGCTACACCTTC. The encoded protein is CASSPPGQGCGYTF.

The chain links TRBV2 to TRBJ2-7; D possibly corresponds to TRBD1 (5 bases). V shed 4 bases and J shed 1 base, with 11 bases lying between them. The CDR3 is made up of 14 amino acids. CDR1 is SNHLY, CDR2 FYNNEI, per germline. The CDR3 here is CASSGQGRSYEQYF. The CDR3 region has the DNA TGTGCCAGCAGTGGTCAGGGCAGATCCTACGAGCAGTACTTC.

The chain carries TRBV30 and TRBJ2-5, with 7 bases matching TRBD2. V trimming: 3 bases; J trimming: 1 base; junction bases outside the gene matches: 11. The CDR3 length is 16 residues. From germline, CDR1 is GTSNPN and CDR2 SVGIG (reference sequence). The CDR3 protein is CAWSRRGGWGQETQYF. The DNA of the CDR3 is TGTGCCTGGAGCCGCCGGGGAGGGTGGGGCCAAGAGACCCAGTACTTC. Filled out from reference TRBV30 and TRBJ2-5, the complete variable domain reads SQTIHQWPATLVQPVGSPLSLECTVEGTSNPNLYWYRQAAGRGLQLLFYSVGIGQISSEVPQNLSASRPQDRQFILSSKKLLLSDSGFYLCAWSRRGGWGQETQYFGPGTRLLVL.

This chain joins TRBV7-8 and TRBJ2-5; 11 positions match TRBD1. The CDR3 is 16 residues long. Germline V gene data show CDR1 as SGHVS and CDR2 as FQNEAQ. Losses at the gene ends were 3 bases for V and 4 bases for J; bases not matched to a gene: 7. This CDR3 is CASSFTPGQGGETQYF. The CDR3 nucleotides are TGTGCCAGCAGCTTCACTCCGGGACAGGGGGGAGAGACCCAGTACTTC.

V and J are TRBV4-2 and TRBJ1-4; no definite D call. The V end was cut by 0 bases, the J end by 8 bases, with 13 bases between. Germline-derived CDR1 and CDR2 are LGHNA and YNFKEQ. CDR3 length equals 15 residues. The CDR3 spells CASSQDRGGSEKLFF. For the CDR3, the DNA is TGTGCCAGCAGCCAAGATCGTGGCGGGAGCGAAAAACTGTTTTTT.

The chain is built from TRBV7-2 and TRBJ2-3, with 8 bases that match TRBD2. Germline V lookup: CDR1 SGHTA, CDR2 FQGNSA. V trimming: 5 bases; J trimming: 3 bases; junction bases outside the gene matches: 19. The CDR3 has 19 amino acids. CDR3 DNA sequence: TGTGCCAGCAGCCCCCGAGTGGCAGGCGGGGGGCGGCGTACAGATACGCAGTATTTT. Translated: CASSPRVAGGGRRTDTQYF.

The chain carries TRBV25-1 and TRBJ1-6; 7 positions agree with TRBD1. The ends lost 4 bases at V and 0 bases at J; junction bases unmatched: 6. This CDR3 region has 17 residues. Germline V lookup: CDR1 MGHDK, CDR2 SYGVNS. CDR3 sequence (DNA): TGTGCCAGCAGTGCGGGACAGCAGAGCTCCTATAATTCACCCCTCCACTTT. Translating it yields CASSAGQQSSYNSPLHF.

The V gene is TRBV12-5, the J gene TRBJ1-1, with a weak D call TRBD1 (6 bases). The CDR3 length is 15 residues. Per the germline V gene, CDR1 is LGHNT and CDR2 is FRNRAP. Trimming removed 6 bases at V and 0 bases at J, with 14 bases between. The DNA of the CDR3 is TGTGCTAGTGGCTCGGGGGGCGCCCTGAACACTGAAGCTTTCTTT. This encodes CASGSGGALNTEAFF.

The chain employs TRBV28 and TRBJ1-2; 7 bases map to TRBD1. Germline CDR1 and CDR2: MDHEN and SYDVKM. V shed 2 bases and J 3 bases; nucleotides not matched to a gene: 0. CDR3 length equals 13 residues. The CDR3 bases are TGTGCCAGCAGTTTAGACAGGGACTATGGCTACACCTTC. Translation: CASSLDRDYGYTF.

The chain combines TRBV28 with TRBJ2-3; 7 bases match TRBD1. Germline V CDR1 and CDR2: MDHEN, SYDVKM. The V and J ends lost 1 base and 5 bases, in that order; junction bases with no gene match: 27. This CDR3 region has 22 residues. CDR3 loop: CASSLSSYRRSRGRPLGDTQYF. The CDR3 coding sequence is TGTGCCAGCAGTTTATCCTCGTACCGAAGGTCGAGGGGGCGGCCCCTGGGAGATACGCAGTATTTT.

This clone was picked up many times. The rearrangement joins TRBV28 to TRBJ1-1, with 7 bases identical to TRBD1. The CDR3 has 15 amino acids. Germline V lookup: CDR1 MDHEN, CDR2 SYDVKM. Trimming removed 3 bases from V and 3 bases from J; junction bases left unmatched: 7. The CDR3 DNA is TGTGCCAGCAGTTTCATCTGGGACAGTGACACTGAAGCTTTCTTT. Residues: CASSFIWDSDTEAFF.

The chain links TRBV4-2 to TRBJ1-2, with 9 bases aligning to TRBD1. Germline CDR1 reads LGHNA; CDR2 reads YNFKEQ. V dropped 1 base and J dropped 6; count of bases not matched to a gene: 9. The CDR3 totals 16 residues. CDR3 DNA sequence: TGTGCCAGCAGCCAAGTGGGGGGGGACAGGGCTAATGGCTACACCTTC. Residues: CASSQVGGDRANGYTF.

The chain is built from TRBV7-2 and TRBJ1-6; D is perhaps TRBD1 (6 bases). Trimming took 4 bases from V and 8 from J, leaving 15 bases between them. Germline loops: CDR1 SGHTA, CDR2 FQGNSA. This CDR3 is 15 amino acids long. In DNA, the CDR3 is TGTGCCAGCAGCTCCTTACAGGGAGGGGATTCACCCCTCCACTTT. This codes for CASSSLQGGDSPLHF.

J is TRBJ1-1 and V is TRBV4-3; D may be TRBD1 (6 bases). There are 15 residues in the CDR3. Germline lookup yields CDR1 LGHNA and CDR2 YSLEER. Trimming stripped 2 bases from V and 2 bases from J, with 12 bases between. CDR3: CASSQRSDSNTEAFF. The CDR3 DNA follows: TGCGCCAGCAGCCAAAGATCGGACAGCAACACTGAAGCTTTCTTT.

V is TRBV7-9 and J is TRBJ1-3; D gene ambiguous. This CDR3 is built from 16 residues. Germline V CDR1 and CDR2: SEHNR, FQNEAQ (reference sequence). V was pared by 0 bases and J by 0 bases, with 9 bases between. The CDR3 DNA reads TGTGCCAGCAGCTTAGCGACTGGATTCTCTGGAAACACCATATATTTT. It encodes CASSLATGFSGNTIYF.

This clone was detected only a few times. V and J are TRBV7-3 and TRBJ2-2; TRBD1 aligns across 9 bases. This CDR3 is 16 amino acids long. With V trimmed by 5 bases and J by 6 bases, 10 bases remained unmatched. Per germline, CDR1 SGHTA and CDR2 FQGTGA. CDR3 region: CASSPQGARVAGELFF. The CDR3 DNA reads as TGTGCCAGCAGCCCACAGGGGGCAAGGGTGGCCGGGGAGCTGTTTTTT. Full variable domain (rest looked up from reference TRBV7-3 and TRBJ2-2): GAGVSQTPSNKVTEKGKYVELRCDPISGHTALYWYRQSLGQGPEFLIYFQGTGAADDSGLPNDRFFAVRPEGSVSTLKIQRTERGDSAVYLCASSPQGARVAGELFFGEGSRLTVL.

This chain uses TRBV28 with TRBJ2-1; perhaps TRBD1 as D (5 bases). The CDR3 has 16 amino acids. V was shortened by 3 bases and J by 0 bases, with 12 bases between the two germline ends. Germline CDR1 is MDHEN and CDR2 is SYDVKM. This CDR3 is CASSFISTGSYNEQFF. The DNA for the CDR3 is TGTGCCAGCAGTTTCATTAGCACAGGCTCCTACAATGAGCAGTTCTTC. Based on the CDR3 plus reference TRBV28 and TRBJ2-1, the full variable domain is DVKVTQSSRYLVKRTGEKVFLECVQDMDHENMFWYRQDPGLGLRLIYFSYDVKMKEKGDIPEGYSVSREKKERFSLILESASTNQTSMYLCASSFISTGSYNEQFFGPGTRLTVL.

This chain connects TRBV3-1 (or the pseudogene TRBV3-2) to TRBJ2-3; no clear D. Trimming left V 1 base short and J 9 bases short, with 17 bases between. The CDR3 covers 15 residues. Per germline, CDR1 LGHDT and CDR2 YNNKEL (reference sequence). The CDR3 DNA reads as TGTGCCAGCAGCCAAGGCCGGAATCTAGGCGACACGCAGTATTTT. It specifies CASSQGRNLGDTQYF.

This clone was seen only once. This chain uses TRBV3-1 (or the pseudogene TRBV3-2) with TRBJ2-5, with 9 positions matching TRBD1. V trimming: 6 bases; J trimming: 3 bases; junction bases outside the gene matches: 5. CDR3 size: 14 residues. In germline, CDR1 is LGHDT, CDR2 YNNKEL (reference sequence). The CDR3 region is CASRADRGKETQYF. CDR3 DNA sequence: TGTGCCAGCAGAGCCGACAGGGGGAAAGAGACCCAGTACTTC.